The 31 T cell receptor beta chains listed next were all sequenced from one sample in a study of Ad26.COV2.S vaccination and SARS-CoV-2 variants. Method: immunoSEQ multiplex PCR; TCRdb's copy keeps in-frame clones and lacks some. Altogether roughly 700,000 clones are present, about 89% being singletons, with the ten largest covering nearly 1.5%. Treatment: about 20 received Ad26.COV2.S at low or high dose, single or two shots; roughly five received placebo; per-sample allocation not given. On day 63 after the first injection, vaccine and placebo recipients gave samples. The sample consisted of peripheral blood, taken in a trial of Ad26.COV2.S vaccine versus placebo. The receptor set was obtained from a person between 18 and 59 years old who received the Ad26.COV2.S COVID-19 vaccine or a placebo.

V gene TRBV10-3 combines with J gene TRBJ2-3; perhaps TRBD2 as D (5 bases). The CDR3 has 12 residues. V dropped 6 bases and J dropped 3 bases, with 7 bases sitting between them. Germline V gene lookup returns CDR1 ENHRY and CDR2 SYGVKD. The CDR3 is CAIRVATDTQYF. The CDR3 bases are TGTGCCATCAGGGTAGCGACAGATACGCAGTATTTT.

The rearrangement links TRBV5-5 to TRBJ1-6, with no clear D. The germline V and J ends were trimmed by 1 base and 9 bases, with 5 bases remaining between them. CDR1 SGHKS and CDR2 YYEKEE come from the germline V gene (reference sequence). CDR3 length: 12 residues. The chain's CDR3 is CASSLSVSPLHF. The CDR3 DNA reads as TGTGCCAGCAGCTTGTCAGTTTCACCCCTCCACTTT. Full variable domain (outside the CDR3, taken from reference TRBV5-5 and TRBJ1-6): DAGVTQSPTHLIKTRGQQVTLRCSPISGHKSVSWYQQVLGQGPQFIFQYYEKEERGRGNFPDRFSARQFPNYSSELNVNALLLGDSALYLCASSLSVSPLHFGNGTRLTVT.

This clone has only one observation. The chain links TRBV29-1 to TRBJ1-1; D remains ambiguous. Per the germline V gene, CDR1 is SQVTM and CDR2 is ANQGSEA. The CDR3 totals 12 residues. V lost 0 bases to trimming and J lost 7 bases, with 9 bases between them. The CDR3 sequence: CSVEEGEGEAFF. DNA for the CDR3: TGCAGCGTTGAAGAGGGAGAGGGTGAAGCTTTCTTT.

The chain recombines TRBV9 with TRBJ1-2; TRBD1 might be the D (5 bases). This CDR3 spans 14 amino acids. The V and J ends lost 4 bases and 4 bases respectively, with 14 bases between them. CDR1 and CDR2 (germline): SGDLS, YYNGEE. CDR3 residues: CASSPGEGTYGYTF. The CDR3 coding sequence is TGTGCCAGCAGCCCTGGAGAGGGGACCTATGGCTACACCTTC.

The rearrangement links TRBV11-2 to TRBJ2-5, with 11 bases fitting TRBD1. V lost 5 bases to trimming and J lost 5 bases; unmatched junction nucleotides: 7. There are 15 residues in the CDR3. The V gene's germline CDR1 is SGHAT and CDR2 FQNNGV. Written as DNA, the CDR3 is TGTGCCAGCAGCCCCGGGACAGGGGGTCGGGAGACCCAGTACTTC. It is translated as CASSPGTGGRETQYF.

This clone appeared a single time. The chain carries TRBV9 and TRBJ2-7; possible D gene TRBD2, 6 bases. CDR3 length: 16 residues. The germline V and J ends were trimmed by 4 bases and 3 bases, with 20 bases remaining between them. Per the germline V gene, CDR1 is SGDLS and CDR2 is YYNGEE. The CDR3 DNA reads as TGTGCCAGCAGCCCAAGAGGGAATAGCGGCAACTACGAGCAGTACTTC. Its translation is CASSPRGNSGNYEQYF.

The V gene is TRBV24-1, the J gene TRBJ1-2; D uncertain. The CDR3 consists of 13 residues. Trimming stripped 3 bases from V and 6 bases from J, with 10 bases between. Per germline, CDR1 KGHDR and CDR2 SFDVKD. The CDR3, as DNA: TGTGCCACCAGTGATCCGCTTTGGAATGGCTACACCTTC. It encodes CATSDPLWNGYTF.

The chain uses TRBV6-2 or TRBV6-3 and TRBJ1-1, with TRBD1 as a possible D gene (5 bases). Between the trimmed V and J ends, which lost 2 bases and 6 bases, there was a span of 19 bases. The CDR3 is 16 residues long. CDR1 MNHEY and CDR2 SVGEGT come from the germline V gene. CDR3 coding DNA: TGTGCCAGCAGTTACCCGAGAGGGGATATAGGAGCTGAAGCTTTCTTT. This encodes CASSYPRGDIGAEAFF.

This clone occurred once. The chain employs TRBV29-1 and TRBJ2-7, with no clear D. V was clipped by 4 bases and J by 1 base, with 11 bases between them. Germline-derived CDR1 and CDR2 are SQVTM and ANQGSEA. The CDR3 totals 13 residues. DNA of the CDR3: TGCAGCGTTGGAGGCCCACTTTCCTACGAGCAGTACTTC. Translated: CSVGGPLSYEQYF.

V usage is TRBV4-2 and J usage is TRBJ1-4, with no clear D. V lost 0 bases and J lost 10, with 15 bases in between. CDR1 and CDR2 (germline): LGHNA, YNFKEQ. CDR3 length: 15 residues. The CDR3 bases are TGTGCCAGCAGCCAAGATAGAACCTACACGGGAAAACTGTTTTTT. Translating gives CASSQDRTYTGKLFF.

The chain combines TRBV5-6 with TRBJ1-2; D is unclear. The CDR3 covers 14 residues. Germline-derived CDR1 and CDR2 are SGHDT and YYEEEE. Trimming shortened V by 0 bases and J by 1 base, and 7 bases separated the two germline ends. The chain's CDR3 is CASSLAASNYGYTF. The CDR3 nucleotides are TGTGCCAGCAGCTTGGCCGCCAGTAACTATGGCTACACCTTC.

This clone was counted a few times. The V gene is TRBV19, the J gene TRBJ2-5; 7 nucleotides match TRBD2. Germline CDR1 reads LNHDA; CDR2 reads SQIVND (reference sequence). The CDR3 is 17 amino acids. V lost 1 base, J lost 1 base, and 9 bases stayed unmatched. CDR3 residues: CASSIVGLAEPQETQYF. The DNA of the CDR3 is TGTGCCAGTAGTATAGTGGGTCTAGCGGAGCCCCAAGAGACCCAGTACTTC.

The chain combines TRBV13 with TRBJ2-2, with 7 nucleotides matching TRBD2. The J segment lost 4 bases and the V segment lost 0 bases, leaving 8 bases of the junction unmatched. This CDR3 is built from 17 residues. CDR1 and CDR2 from the germline V gene are PRHDT and FYEKMQ (reference sequence). The CDR3 region has the DNA TGTGCCAGCAGCTTAGGCCGACTAGCTCAGGGCACCGGGGAGCTGTTTTTT. This gives the protein CASSLGRLAQGTGELFF.

The chain links TRBV29-1 to TRBJ2-1; D is uncertain. The CDR3 has 11 residues. Deletions cut 7 bases from V and 6 bases from J, with 10 bases between. Per the germline V gene, CDR1 is SQVTM and CDR2 is ANQGSEA. The CDR3 DNA reads as TGCAGCGGTGCTACCACCAATGAGCAGTTCTTC. Protein sequence: CSGATTNEQFF.

The chain's CDR3 is CASSFADSYNEQFF. The CDR3 DNA follows: TGTGCCAGCAGTTTTGCAGACTCCTACAATGAGCAGTTCTTC. The chain joins TRBV27 to TRBJ2-1; no firm D call. CDR1 is MNHEY, CDR2 SMNVEV, per germline (reference sequence). This CDR3 has 14 residues. Trimming took 3 bases from V and 0 from J, leaving 6 bases between them.

The genes are TRBV7-9 and TRBJ2-1; perhaps TRBD2 as D (5 bases). The CDR3 has 18 amino acids. Germline CDR1 SEHNR, CDR2 FQNEAQ (reference sequence). Trimming cost V 5 bases and J 0 bases, with 20 bases left between them. CDR3 sequence (DNA): TGTGCCAGCAGCAGACCCGCCCGCGGGTCGAGCTCCTACAATGAGCAGTTCTTC. Residues: CASSRPARGSSSYNEQFF.

The chain combines TRBV5-1 with TRBJ1-4; D gene uncertain. With 0 bases removed from V and 4 bases from J, the gap between germline ends came to 10 bases. In germline, CDR1 is SGHRS, CDR2 YFSETQ. The CDR3 is made up of 15 amino acids. CDR3 nucleotide sequence: TGCGCCAGCAGCTTGGGGGCACTCCTTAATGAAAAACTGTTTTTT. As protein: CASSLGALLNEKLFF.

The genes are TRBV5-1 and TRBJ1-6, with TRBD1 matching over 11 bases. The CDR3 has 17 amino acids. Per germline, CDR1 SGHRS and CDR2 YFSETQ. The V gene end was trimmed by 0 bases and the J gene end by 2 bases; junction bases not matched to a gene: 1. CDR3 sequence reads: CASSLGTGGPYNSPLHF. The CDR3 DNA reads TGCGCCAGCAGCTTGGGGACAGGGGGCCCCTATAATTCACCCCTCCACTTT.

The chain employs TRBV6-5 and TRBJ1-2; 7 nucleotides agree with TRBD1. The V and J ends lost 3 bases and 2 bases, in that order; junction bases with no gene match: 3. CDR1 and CDR2 (germline): MNHEY, SVGAGI. CDR3 length equals 14 residues. The CDR3 bases are TGTGCCAGCAGTTATCAGGACAGGAACTATGGCTACACCTTC. It encodes CASSYQDRNYGYTF.

This chain joins TRBV6-4 and TRBJ2-5; D remains ambiguous. This CDR3 spans 11 amino acids. V lost 6 bases to trimming and J lost 2 bases, with 4 bases between them. Per germline, CDR1 MRHNA and CDR2 SNTAGT. The CDR3: CASRSQETQYF. The CDR3 coding sequence is TGTGCCAGCAGATCACAAGAGACCCAGTACTTC.

V is TRBV2 and J is TRBJ2-7; 9 bases are shared with TRBD2. Germline CDR1 SNHLY, CDR2 FYNNEI. V shed 11 bases and J 2 bases; nucleotides not matched to a gene: 7. This CDR3 contains 13 residues. As DNA, the CDR3 is TGTGCCGGTCAGGCTAGCGGGACCTACGAGCAGTACTTC. As protein: CAGQASGTYEQYF.

This clone was detected only once. This chain joins TRBV27 and TRBJ1-5, with no clear D. With 5 bases removed from V and 5 bases from J, the gap between germline ends came to 13 bases. Per germline, CDR1 MNHEY and CDR2 SMNVEV (reference sequence). The CDR3 is 14 amino acids. The CDR3 reads CASSPHGRHQPQHF. DNA for the CDR3: TGTGCCAGCAGTCCCCATGGGAGGCATCAGCCCCAGCATTTT.

This chain uses TRBV6-2 or TRBV6-3 with TRBJ2-3; D may be TRBD2 (7 bases). The CDR3 length is 14 residues. Trimming removed 4 bases at V and 5 bases at J, with 13 bases between. Germline V CDR1 and CDR2: MNHEY, SVGEGT. CDR3: CASSLGGDIDTQYF. In nucleotides, the CDR3 is TGTGCCAGCAGTTTAGGGGGGGACATAGATACGCAGTATTTT.

This chain uses TRBV19 with TRBJ1-4, with TRBD1 matching over 9 bases. The J segment lost 11 bases and the V segment lost 6 bases, leaving 13 bases of the junction unmatched. Germline values: CDR1 LNHDA, CDR2 SQIVND (reference sequence). The CDR3 covers 15 residues. CDR3 loop: CASSHLTGGGWKLFF. The CDR3 bases are TGTGCCAGTAGCCACCTGACAGGGGGAGGATGGAAACTGTTTTTT.

J is TRBJ1-2 and V is TRBV19, with unresolved D. Trimming removed 5 bases at V and 0 bases at J, with 7 bases between. Germline assignment: CDR1 LNHDA and CDR2 SQIVND (reference sequence). The CDR3 runs to 13 residues. CDR3 protein: CASSPTTNYGYTF. CDR3 DNA: TGTGCCAGTAGTCCGACCACTAACTATGGCTACACCTTC.

CDR3: CASAASQNTGELFF. CDR3 sequence (DNA): TGTGCCAGCGCGGCTAGTCAAAACACCGGGGAGCTGTTTTTT. This rearrangement joins TRBV2 to TRBJ2-2; the D is unclear. CDR3 length equals 14 residues. Germline values: CDR1 SNHLY, CDR2 FYNNEI. V was pared by 8 bases and J by 2 bases, with 12 bases between.

The chain links TRBV27 to TRBJ2-1; D not certain. Trimming left V 6 bases short and J 6 bases short, with 12 bases between. The CDR3 length is 13 residues. Germline CDR1 reads MNHEY; CDR2 reads SMNVEV (reference sequence). The CDR3 DNA reads TGTGCCAGCAGGGCGGCCTTCATCAATGAGCAGTTCTTC. Translating it yields CASRAAFINEQFF.

This chain links TRBV7-8 with TRBJ1-2; D perhaps matches TRBD1 (5 bases). Between the trimmed V and J ends, which lost 5 bases and 1 base, there was a span of 14 bases. The CDR3 covers 15 residues. Germline V gene sequence: CDR1 SGHVS, CDR2 FQNEAQ. The CDR3 DNA follows: TGTGCCAGCAGCCTGGGGGGTGCTAGTAACTATGGCTACACCTTC. Amino acid sequence: CASSLGGASNYGYTF.

J is TRBJ1-1 and V is TRBV2; D gene ambiguous. CDR3 length: 11 residues. Per the germline V gene, CDR1 is SNHLY and CDR2 is FYNNEI. Trimming shortened V by 6 bases and J by 6 bases, and 8 bases separated the two germline ends. The CDR3 DNA reads TGTGCCAGCAGGCCGGAGGCTGAAGCTTTCTTT. Protein product: CASRPEAEAFF.

This chain links TRBV30 with TRBJ1-1; no clear D gene. Germline values: CDR1 GTSNPN, CDR2 SVGIG (reference sequence). The CDR3 is made up of 13 amino acids. Trimming cost V 0 bases and J 1 base, with 6 bases left between them. The CDR3 is CAWSVSENTEAFF. The CDR3 DNA reads as TGTGCCTGGAGTGTTTCGGAGAACACTGAAGCTTTCTTT.

The chain is built from TRBV6-2 or TRBV6-3 and TRBJ2-7; 9 bases line up with TRBD2. This CDR3 region has 17 residues. Losses at the gene ends were 6 bases for V and 2 bases for J; bases not matched to a gene: 14. Germline V gene sequence: CDR1 MNHEY, CDR2 SVGEGT. The CDR3 bases are TGTGCCAGCAGCCACACTTTCGGACTAGCGAGTCCCTACGAGCAGTACTTC. Translation gives CASSHTFGLASPYEQYF.